This T cell receptor (beta chain) is from a study of T cell changes during pregnancy in multiple sclerosis. The table lists this clone with a few counts. This table comes from immunoSEQ multiplex PCR, and its TCRdb copy is limited to in-frame clones, with some not included. The sample comprises more than 55,000 clones, around 89% of which are singletons, and roughly 1.8% rests with the top ten. Per the germline V gene, CDR1 is SGDLS and CDR2 is YYNGEE. This CDR3 is 14 amino acids long. V was shortened by 4 bases and J by 0 bases, with 10 bases between the two germline ends. The receptor was isolated from a female donor with multiple sclerosis, enrolled in a pregnancy study. The rearrangement links TRBV9 to TRBJ1-1, with a weak D call TRBD1 (6 bases). This material consisted of peripheral blood, taken after pregnancy. CDR3 DNA: TGTGCCAGCAGCCCGACAGGCCTGAACACTGAAGCTTTCTTT. It specifies CASSPTGLNTEAFF.